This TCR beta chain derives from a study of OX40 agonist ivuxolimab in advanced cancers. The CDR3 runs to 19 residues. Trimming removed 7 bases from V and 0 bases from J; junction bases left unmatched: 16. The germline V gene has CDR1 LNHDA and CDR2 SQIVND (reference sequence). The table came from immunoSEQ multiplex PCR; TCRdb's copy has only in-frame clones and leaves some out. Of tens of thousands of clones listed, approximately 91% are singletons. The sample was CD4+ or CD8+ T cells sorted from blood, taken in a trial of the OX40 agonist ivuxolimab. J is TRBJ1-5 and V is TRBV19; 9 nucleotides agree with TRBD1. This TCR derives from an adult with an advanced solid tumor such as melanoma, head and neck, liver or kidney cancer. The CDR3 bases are TGTGCCAGTATCCCGACTCCGGGACAGGGATTTCATAGCAATCAGCCCCAGCATTTT. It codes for CASIPTPGQGFHSNQPQHF.